This T cell receptor beta chain is from a study of blood T cell repertoires in COVID-19. Across the study: Sites across the United States, Italy and Spain contributed samples from acute and convalescent COVID-19. T cells, B-cell-depleted T cells, or PBMCs provided the cDNA or gDNA that served as material.

V was pared by 8 bases and J by 0 bases, with 16 bases between. Germline V CDR1 and CDR2: LGHNA, YNFKEQ. The CDR3 sequence is 16 residues long. In the authors' workflow: How many nucleated cells were present was estimated from reference gene primer amplification. Assay: immunoSEQ multiplex PCR; the TCRdb copy retains only in-frame clones and omits some. D and trimming come from the DNA, and the V and J calls and clone size come from that table. In the table there are 150,000 to 200,000 clones, around 74% of which are singletons. Sequencing was performed on peripheral blood. The TCR sequence derives from a man aged 65 to 79 with acute or convalescent COVID-19. This chain joins TRBV4-2 and TRBJ2-2; TRBD2 might be the D (5 bases). The CDR3 here is CASRVSEGSNTGELFF. As DNA, the CDR3 is TGTGCCAGCCGCGTGTCCGAGGGATCGAACACCGGGGAGCTGTTTTTT.